The clone carrying this T cell receptor (beta chain) was recorded a few times. Authors' data handling: Estimation of nucleated cell counts relied on the amplification of reference gene primers. The protocol was immunoSEQ multiplex PCR, while the TCRdb copy is restricted to in-frame clones and leaves out a portion. That table supplies the V and J calls and clone size; D and trimming were determined from the DNA. The sample yields approximately 290,000 clones, around 85% seen once. This specimen belongs to a study of blood T cell repertoires in COVID-19. Study as a whole: T cells, B-cell-depleted T cells, or PBMCs supplied cDNA or gDNA.

The CDR3 totals 15 residues. The germline CDR1 and CDR2 sequences are SGHVS and FQNEAQ. Deletions cut 2 bases from V and 6 bases from J, with 16 bases between. Assignments of participants to cohorts depended upon their own reported clinical history. Either two negative PCRs, clearance, or symptom resolution qualified Cohort 3 donors as recovered. This rearrangement joins TRBV7-8 to TRBJ1-2, with D perhaps matching TRBD1 (6 bases). This clonotype was sampled from a woman in her 30s who had recovered from COVID-19. Material: PBMCs or T cells enriched from blood (not recorded which). For the CDR3, the DNA is TGTGCCAGCAGCTTAACAGGGACCAGCCGAAATGGCTACACCTTC. This translates into CASSLTGTSRNGYTF.